This TCR beta chain was sequenced in a study of T cells after yellow fever vaccination. Study-level information: Where fractions had low cell numbers, libraries were prepared from them with the SMART-Seq v4 Ultra Low Input RNA kit. Study conclusions and caveats: Among primary-vaccination clones, most reappeared after the booster, at 96% for CD4 and about 90% for CD8.

As TCR cDNA was made by 5'RACE template switching, a universal primer site and UMIs were added. Via MiXCR, TCRdb re-called the 5' RACE reads, giving one row per CDR3 protein. The sample yields approximately 250,000 distinct CDR3 sequences, around 5.3% seen once. In germline, CDR1 is WSHSY, CDR2 SAAADI. The CDR3 length is 12 residues. Trimming cost V 10 bases and J 3 bases, with 12 bases left between them. As regards this clonotype: The antigen remains undetermined.

The V call is TRBV10-2, the J call TRBJ1-2; the D gene is possibly TRBD1 (6 bases). The sample was CD4+ T cells sorted from PBMCs, taken on the day of the yellow fever booster vaccination. The clonotype was recovered from a man younger than 30 who received the YFV17D yellow fever vaccine. In DNA form, the CDR3 reads TGCGCCATACAGGGTCGCGACTATGGCTACACCTTC. Translation: CAIQGRDYGYTF.